This TCR beta chain was obtained from a study of blood T cell repertoires in COVID-19. Looking at the study overall: Researchers got acute and convalescent COVID-19 samples from the United States, Italy and Spain.

Profiling relied on immunoSEQ multiplex PCR, and the TCRdb table lists in-frame clones only, not all of them. In the table there are fewer than 250,000 clones, about nine tenths of which are singletons. J lost 8 bases, V lost 4 bases, and 5 bases had no gene match. Germline values: CDR1 SGDLS, CDR2 YYNGEE. This CDR3 spans 12 amino acids. This clone has only one observation. This receptor was taken from a man between 65 and 79 years old with acute or convalescent COVID-19. The V and J genes are TRBV9 and TRBJ1-2; TRBD1 aligns across 7 bases. Sequencing was done on a sample of peripheral blood. The CDR3 bases are TGTGCCAGCAGCACACACAGGGGCGGCTACACCTTC. This sequence encodes CASSTHRGGYTF.